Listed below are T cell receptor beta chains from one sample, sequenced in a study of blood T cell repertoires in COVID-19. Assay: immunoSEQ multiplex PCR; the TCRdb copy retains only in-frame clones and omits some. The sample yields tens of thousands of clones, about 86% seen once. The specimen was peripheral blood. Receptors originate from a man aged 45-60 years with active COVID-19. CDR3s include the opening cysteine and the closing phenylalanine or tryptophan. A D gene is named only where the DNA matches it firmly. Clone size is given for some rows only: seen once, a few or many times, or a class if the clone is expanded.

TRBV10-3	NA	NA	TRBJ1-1	TGTGCCATCAGTGAGACGACTACCACTGAAGCTTTCTTT	CAISETTTTEAFF
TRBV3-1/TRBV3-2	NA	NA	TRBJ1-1	TGTGCCAGCAGCCAAGTCCTCCGGCTAGGAGTTGGGACTGAAGCTTTCTTT	CASSQVLRLGVGTEAFF
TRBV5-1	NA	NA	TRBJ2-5	TGCGCCAGCAGGGCTCAAGAGACCCAGTACTTC	CASRAQETQYF
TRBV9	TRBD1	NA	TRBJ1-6	TGTGCCAGCTCTAAGAGCGGACAGGGTTTCTCACCCCTCCACTTT	CASSKSGQGFSPLHF
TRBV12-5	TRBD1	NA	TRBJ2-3	TGTGCTAGTGGTTATTCCGGGACAGCTAGCTCAGATACGCAGTATTTT	CASGYSGTASSDTQYF
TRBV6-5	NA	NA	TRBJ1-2	TGTGCCAGCAGCCCAGAGGCCGGGTATGGCTACACCTTC	CASSPEAGYGYTF
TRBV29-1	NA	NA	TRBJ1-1	TGCAGCGTTCAAAGGGGCGCGGAGACTGAAGCTTTCTTT	CSVQRGAETEAFF
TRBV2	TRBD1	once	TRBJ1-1	TGTGCCAGCACCACAAAGACAGGGATATACACTGAAGCTTTCTTT	CASTTKTGIYTEAFF
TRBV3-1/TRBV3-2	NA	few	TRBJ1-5	TGTGCCAGCAGCCAGGGCAGGGTTCAGCCCCAGCATTTT	CASSQGRVQPQHF
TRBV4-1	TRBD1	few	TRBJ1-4	TGCGCCAGCAGCCGCACCGGGACAGTTAATGAAAAACTGTTTTTT	CASSRTGTVNEKLFF
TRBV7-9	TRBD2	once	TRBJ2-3	TGTGCCAGCAGCTACAGCGGGAGGGCCTCGACGGGCACAGATACGCAGTATTTT	CASSYSGRASTGTDTQYF
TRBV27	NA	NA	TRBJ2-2	TGTGCCAGCAGACGGGACATATCGAACACCGGGGAGCTGTTTTTT	CASRRDISNTGELFF
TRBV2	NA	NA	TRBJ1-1	TGTGCCAGCAGGAGGTACGTTAGGGGGATGAACACTGAAGCTTTCTTT	CASRRYVRGMNTEAFF
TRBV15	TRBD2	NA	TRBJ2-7	TGTGCCACCCAAGATGGGACTATAAAACCCTACGAGCAGTACTTC	CATQDGTIKPYEQYF
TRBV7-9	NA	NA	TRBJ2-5	TGTGCCAGCAGCTTAGCGGAGGTGCGGGAAGAGACCCAGTACTTC	CASSLAEVREETQYF
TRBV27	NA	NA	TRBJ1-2	TGTGCCAGCACTACTCGCGCGTCAGCCGTCCAGGGTAACTATGGCTACACCTTC	CASTTRASAVQGNYGYTF
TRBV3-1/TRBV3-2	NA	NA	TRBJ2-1	TGTGCCAGCAGCCAAGTTTGGAGCAATGAGCAGTTCTTC	CASSQVWSNEQFF
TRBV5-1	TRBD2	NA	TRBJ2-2	TGCGCCAGCTCGACTAGCGGAAACACCGGGGAGCTGTTTTTT	CASSTSGNTGELFF
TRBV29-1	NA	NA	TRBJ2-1	TGCAGCGTTGAAGTGTCGACAGTCAATGAGCAGTTCTTC	CSVEVSTVNEQFF
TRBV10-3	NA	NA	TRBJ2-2	TGTGCCATCAGTGATAGATTCAATCGTGGCGGGGAGCTGTTTTTT	CAISDRFNRGGELFF
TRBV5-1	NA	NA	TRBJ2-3	TGCGCCAGCAGCTTGGCCAAAGATACGCAGTATTTT	CASSLAKDTQYF
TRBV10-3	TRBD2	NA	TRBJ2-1	TGTGCCATCAGCGCGGGGACTAGCGTTAATGAGCAGTTCTTC	CAISAGTSVNEQFF
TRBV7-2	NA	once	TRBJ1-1	TGTGCCAGCAGCTTAGTAGTAAGGGGTTCAGCTTTCTTT	CASSLVVRGSAFF
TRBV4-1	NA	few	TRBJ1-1	TGCGCCAGCAGCCAAGAGAGGCGCGGGGGGAGGGTGAGTGGCGCTTTCTTT	CASSQERRGGRVSGAFF
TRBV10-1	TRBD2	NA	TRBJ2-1	TGCGCCAGCAGTGACTCCGGGGGGGGATACAATGAGCAGTTCTTC	CASSDSGGGYNEQFF
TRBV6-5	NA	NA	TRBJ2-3	TGTGCCAGCAGCTTTATGGGACTGAGCACAGATACGCAGTATTTT	CASSFMGLSTDTQYF
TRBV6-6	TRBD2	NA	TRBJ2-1	TGTGCCAGCAGATCGACTAGCGGGGGGGACTACAATGAGCAGTTCTTC	CASRSTSGGDYNEQFF
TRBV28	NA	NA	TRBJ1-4	TGTGCCAGCAGGCACCCTATCTCGACTGGAAATGAAAAACTGTTTTTT	CASRHPISTGNEKLFF
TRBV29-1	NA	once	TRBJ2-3	TGCAGCGGGGTGGGGGCTAGCTCCCTATCCGCAGATACGCAGTATTTT	CSGVGASSLSADTQYF
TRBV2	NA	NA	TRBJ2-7	TGTGCCAGCAGCCTGTACGAGCAGTACTTC	CASSLYEQYF
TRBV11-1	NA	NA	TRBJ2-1	TGTGCCAGCAGCTTAGACGGGAAGGGCTACAATGAGCAGTTCTTC	CASSLDGKGYNEQFF
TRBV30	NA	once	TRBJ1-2	TGTGCCTGGAGTGTAACAGGGAGTGGCTACACCTTC	CAWSVTGSGYTF
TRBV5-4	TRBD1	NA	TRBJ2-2	TGTGCCAGCAGCTTGGGGCCGACAGGGGGCGGGAACACCGGGGAGCTGTTTTTT	CASSLGPTGGGNTGELFF
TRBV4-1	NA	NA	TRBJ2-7	TGCGCCAGCAGCCATCCTCTGGAGGCCTACGAGCAGTACTTC	CASSHPLEAYEQYF
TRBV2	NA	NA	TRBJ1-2	TGTGCCAGCAGTGAAGATTGGGTCCCGGGAGGTGGCTACACCTTC	CASSEDWVPGGGYTF
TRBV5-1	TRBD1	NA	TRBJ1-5	TGCGCCAGCAGCTTAGGGACAGGGGACTATCAGCCCCAGCATTTT	CASSLGTGDYQPQHF
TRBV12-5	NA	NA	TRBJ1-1	TGTGCTAGTGCCCGGGGGGGGGCGCGGACTGAAGCTTTCTTT	CASARGGARTEAFF
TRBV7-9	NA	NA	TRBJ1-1	TGTGCCAGCAGCCTACTTATCAGCCGGGCTGAAGCTTTCTTT	CASSLLISRAEAFF
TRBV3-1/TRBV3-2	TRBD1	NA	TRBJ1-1	TGTGCCAGCAGCCAAAGGGACAGGCGAGCTTTCTTT	CASSQRDRRAFF
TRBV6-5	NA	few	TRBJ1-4	TGTGCCAGCAAACTTGGCAGCGACAATGAAAAACTGTTTTTT	CASKLGSDNEKLFF
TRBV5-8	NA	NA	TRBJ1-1	TGTGCCAGCAGCATCGGTCCGGGGGGCTACAACACTGAAGCTTTCTTT	CASSIGPGGYNTEAFF
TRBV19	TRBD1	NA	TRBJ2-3	TGTGCCAGTAGTGTCCGGGACAGGGATTCGGATACGCAGTATTTT	CASSVRDRDSDTQYF
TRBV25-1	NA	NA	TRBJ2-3	TGTGCCACCATTCGAGGGGGAAGCACAGATACGCAGTATTTT	CATIRGGSTDTQYF
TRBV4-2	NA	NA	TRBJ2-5	TGTGCCAGCAGCCAAGGCCGGTTCGAGCGGGAGACCCAGTACTTC	CASSQGRFERETQYF
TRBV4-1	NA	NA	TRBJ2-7	TGCGCCAGCAGCCAAGCCACAGGGACGGGGTGGAACGAGCAGTACTTC	CASSQATGTGWNEQYF